A selection of T cell receptor beta chains follows, all from one sample in a study of Ad26.COV2.S vaccination and SARS-CoV-2 variants. Profiling relied on immunoSEQ multiplex PCR, and the TCRdb table lists in-frame clones only, not all of them. The sample includes about 440,000 clones, around nine tenths of them seen just once. The sample was peripheral blood, taken in a trial of Ad26.COV2.S vaccine versus placebo. The receptors here all came from a person aged 18-60 years who received the Ad26.COV2.S COVID-19 vaccine or a placebo. Both conserved end residues are part of each CDR3. A D gene is named only where the DNA matches it firmly. Where a row states a size, it is once, few, many or the class of an expanded clone; other rows omit it.

d_call clone_size j_call v_call cdr3_length cdr3_aa cdr3_nt
- - TRBJ2-7 TRBV9 15 CASSVGSQTYYEQYF TGTGCCAGCAGCGTAGGAAGCCAGACGTACTACGAGCAGTACTTC
- once TRBJ1-5 TRBV7-8 15 CASSGGAGGNQPQHF TGTGCCAGCAGCGGAGGGGCTGGGGGCAATCAGCCCCAGCATTTT
- once TRBJ1-5 TRBV7-9 19 CASSLSHVWGGPSNQPQHF TGTGCCAGCAGCTTATCCCATGTGTGGGGGGGCCCTTCCAATCAGCCCCAGCATTTT
- - TRBJ2-3 TRBV9 15 CASSVSEGVGDTQYF TGTGCCAGCAGCGTAAGTGAGGGGGTAGGAGATACGCAGTATTTT
- - TRBJ2-3 TRBV14 13 CASSRGSTDTQYF TGTGCCAGCAGCCGGGGGTCCACAGATACGCAGTATTTT
TRBD1 - TRBJ1-5 TRBV9 14 CASSRTGLWQPQHF TGTGCCAGCAGCAGGACAGGGCTGTGGCAGCCCCAGCATTTT
- - TRBJ1-1 TRBV28 13 CASMSGGNTEAFF TGTGCCAGCATGAGCGGGGGAAACACTGAAGCTTTCTTT
- few TRBJ2-7 TRBV5-4 14 CASSLEASSYEQYF TGTGCCAGCAGCTTGGAGGCCAGCTCCTACGAGCAGTACTTC
- - TRBJ2-3 TRBV9 14 CASSVALRDGTQYF TGTGCCAGCAGCGTAGCTTTGAGAGACGGTACGCAGTATTTT
TRBD2 - TRBJ2-1 TRBV18 16 CASSPQGLAAYNEQFF TGTGCCAGCTCACCCCAGGGACTAGCGGCCTACAATGAGCAGTTCTTC
- - TRBJ2-7 TRBV5-1 13 CASSLFSSYEQYF TGCGCCAGCAGCTTGTTCAGTTCCTACGAGCAGTACTTC
- - TRBJ1-1 TRBV7-2 14 CASSLGPSNTEAFF TGTGCCAGCAGCTTAGGGCCCTCGAACACTGAAGCTTTCTTT